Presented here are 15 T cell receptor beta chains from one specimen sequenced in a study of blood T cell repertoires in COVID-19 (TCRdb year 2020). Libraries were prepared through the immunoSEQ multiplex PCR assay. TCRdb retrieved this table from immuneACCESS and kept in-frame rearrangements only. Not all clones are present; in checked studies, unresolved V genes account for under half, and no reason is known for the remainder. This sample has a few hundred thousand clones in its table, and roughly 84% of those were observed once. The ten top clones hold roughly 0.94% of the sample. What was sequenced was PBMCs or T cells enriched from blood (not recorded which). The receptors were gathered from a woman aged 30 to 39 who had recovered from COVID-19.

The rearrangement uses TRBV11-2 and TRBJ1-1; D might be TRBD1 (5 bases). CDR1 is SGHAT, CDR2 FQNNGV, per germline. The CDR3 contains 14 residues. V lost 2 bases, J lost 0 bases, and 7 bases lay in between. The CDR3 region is CASSLRTLNTEAFF. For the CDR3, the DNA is TGTGCCAGCAGCTTAAGGACACTGAACACTGAAGCTTTCTTT.

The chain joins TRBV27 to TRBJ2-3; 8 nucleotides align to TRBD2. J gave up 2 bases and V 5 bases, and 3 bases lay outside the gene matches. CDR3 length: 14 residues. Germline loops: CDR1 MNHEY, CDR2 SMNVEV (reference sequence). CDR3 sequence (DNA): TGTGCCAGCAGTCTTAGCGGGGCCACAGATACGCAGTATTTT. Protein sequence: CASSLSGATDTQYF.

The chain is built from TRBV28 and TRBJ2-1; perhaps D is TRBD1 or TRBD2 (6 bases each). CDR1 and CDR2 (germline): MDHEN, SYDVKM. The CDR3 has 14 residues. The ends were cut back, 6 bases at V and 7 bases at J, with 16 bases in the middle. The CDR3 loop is CASRLQGGRNEQFF. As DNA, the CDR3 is TGTGCCAGCAGGTTACAGGGTGGGAGGAATGAGCAGTTCTTC.

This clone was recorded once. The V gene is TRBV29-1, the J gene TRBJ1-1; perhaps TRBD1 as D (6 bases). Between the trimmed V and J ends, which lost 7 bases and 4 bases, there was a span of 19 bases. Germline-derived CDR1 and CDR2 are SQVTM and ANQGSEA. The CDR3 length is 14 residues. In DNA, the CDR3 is TGCAGCGCCGGGGGGCAGGGAGCGGGCACTGAAGCTTTCTTT. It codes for CSAGGQGAGTEAFF.

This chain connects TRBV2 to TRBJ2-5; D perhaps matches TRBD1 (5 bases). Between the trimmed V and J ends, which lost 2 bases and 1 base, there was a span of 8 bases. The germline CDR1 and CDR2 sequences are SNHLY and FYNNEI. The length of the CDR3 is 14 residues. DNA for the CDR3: TGTGCCAGCAGTGAATCCCAGGGCCAAGAGACCCAGTACTTC. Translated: CASSESQGQETQYF.

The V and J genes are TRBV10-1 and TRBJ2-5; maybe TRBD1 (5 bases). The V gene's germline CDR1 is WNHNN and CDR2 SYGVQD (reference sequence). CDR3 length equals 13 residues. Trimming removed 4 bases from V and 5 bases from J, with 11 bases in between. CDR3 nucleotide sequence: TGCGCCAGCAGTGGTCCAGGGATCGAGACCCAGTACTTC. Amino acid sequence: CASSGPGIETQYF.

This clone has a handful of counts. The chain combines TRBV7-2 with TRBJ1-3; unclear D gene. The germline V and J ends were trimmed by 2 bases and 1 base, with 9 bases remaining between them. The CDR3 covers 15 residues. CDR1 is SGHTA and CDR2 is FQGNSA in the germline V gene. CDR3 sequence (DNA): TGTGCCAGCAGCTTATCACGGGGATCTGGAAACACCATATATTTT. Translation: CASSLSRGSGNTIYF.

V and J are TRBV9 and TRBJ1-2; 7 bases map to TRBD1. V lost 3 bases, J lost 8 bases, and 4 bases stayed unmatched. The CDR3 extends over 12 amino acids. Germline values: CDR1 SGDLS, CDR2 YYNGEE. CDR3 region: CASSGDRVGYTF. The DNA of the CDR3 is TGTGCCAGCAGCGGCGACAGGGTAGGCTACACCTTC.

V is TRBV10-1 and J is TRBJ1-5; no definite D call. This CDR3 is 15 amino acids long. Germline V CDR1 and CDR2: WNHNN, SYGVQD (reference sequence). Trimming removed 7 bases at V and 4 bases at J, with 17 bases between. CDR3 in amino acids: CASNPTVGENQPQHF. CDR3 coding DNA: TGCGCCAGCAATCCTACGGTCGGTGAGAATCAGCCCCAGCATTTT.

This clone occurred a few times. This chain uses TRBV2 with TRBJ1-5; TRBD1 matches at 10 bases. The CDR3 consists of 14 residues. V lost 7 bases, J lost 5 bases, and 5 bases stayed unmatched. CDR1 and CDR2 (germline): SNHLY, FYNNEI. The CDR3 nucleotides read TGTGCCAGCAAGCTAGGGACAGGGGATCAGCCCCAGCATTTT. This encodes CASKLGTGDQPQHF.

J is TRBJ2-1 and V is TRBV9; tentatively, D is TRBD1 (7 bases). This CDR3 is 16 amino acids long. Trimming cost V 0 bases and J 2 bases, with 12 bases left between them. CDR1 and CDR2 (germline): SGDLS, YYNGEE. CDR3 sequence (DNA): TGTGCCAGCAGCGTAGCAGGGGGAGGTACCTACAATGAGCAGTTCTTC. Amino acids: CASSVAGGGTYNEQFF.

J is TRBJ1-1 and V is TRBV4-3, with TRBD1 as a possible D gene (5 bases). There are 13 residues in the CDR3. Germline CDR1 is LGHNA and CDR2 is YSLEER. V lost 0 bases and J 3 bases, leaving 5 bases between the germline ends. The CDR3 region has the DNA TGCGCCAGCAGCCAAGACAGGGACACTGAAGCTTTCTTT. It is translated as CASSQDRDTEAFF.

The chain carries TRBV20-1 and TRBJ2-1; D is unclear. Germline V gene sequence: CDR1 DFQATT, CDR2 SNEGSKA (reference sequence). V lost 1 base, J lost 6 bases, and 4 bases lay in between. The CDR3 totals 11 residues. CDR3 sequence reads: CSARVINEQFF. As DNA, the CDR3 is TGCAGTGCTAGAGTCATCAATGAGCAGTTCTTC.

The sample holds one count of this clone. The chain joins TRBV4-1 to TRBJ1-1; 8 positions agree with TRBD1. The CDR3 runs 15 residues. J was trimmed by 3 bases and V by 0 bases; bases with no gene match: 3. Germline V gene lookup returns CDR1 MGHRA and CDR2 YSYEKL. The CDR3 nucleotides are TGCGCCAGCAGCCAAGATACAGGGGGTTACACTGAAGCTTTCTTT. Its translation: CASSQDTGGYTEAFF.

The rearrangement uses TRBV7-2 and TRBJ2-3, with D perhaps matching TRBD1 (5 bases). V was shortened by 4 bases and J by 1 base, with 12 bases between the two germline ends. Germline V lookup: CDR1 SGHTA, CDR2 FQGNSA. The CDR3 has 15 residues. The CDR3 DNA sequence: TGTGCCAGCAGCTCCGAGACAGATGGCACAGATACGCAGTATTTT. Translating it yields CASSSETDGTDTQYF. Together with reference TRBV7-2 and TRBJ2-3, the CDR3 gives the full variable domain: GAGVSQSPSNKVTEKGKDVELRCDPISGHTALYWYRQSLGQGLEFLIYFQGNSAPDKSGLPSDRFSAERTGGSVSTLTIQRTQQEDSAVYLCASSSETDGTDTQYFGPGTRLTVL.